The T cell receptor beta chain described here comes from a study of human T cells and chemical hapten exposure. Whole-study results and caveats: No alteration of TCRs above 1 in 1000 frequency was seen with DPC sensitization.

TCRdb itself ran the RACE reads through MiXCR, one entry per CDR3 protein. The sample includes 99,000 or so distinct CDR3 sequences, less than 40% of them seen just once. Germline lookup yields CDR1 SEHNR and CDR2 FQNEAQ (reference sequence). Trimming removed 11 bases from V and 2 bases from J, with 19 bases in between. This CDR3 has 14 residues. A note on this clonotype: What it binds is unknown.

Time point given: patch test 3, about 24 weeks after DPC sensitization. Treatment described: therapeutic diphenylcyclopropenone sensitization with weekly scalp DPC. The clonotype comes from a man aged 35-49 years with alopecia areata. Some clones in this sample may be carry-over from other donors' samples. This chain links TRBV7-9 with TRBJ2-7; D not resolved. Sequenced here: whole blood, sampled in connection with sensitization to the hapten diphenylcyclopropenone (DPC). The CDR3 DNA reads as TGTGCCCGACTTGCATCCCTACAGACCTACGAGCAGTACGTC. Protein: CARLASLQTYEQYV.